This TCR beta chain was found in a study of blood T cell repertoires in COVID-19. Overall study context: Acute-phase and convalescent COVID-19 samples originated in the United States, Italy and Spain. T cells, B-cell-depleted T cells, or PBMCs provided the cDNA or gDNA that served as material.

In the source study's methods: Reference gene primer amplification gave nucleated cell count estimates. Sequencing was performed with immunoSEQ multiplex PCR; in TCRdb, only in-frame clones are kept and a portion is missing. That table is the source of V, J and clone size, and D and trimming were worked out from the DNA. This table holds roughly 410,000 clones, approximately 90% found once. The Seattle site enrolled patients during active infection and followed them longitudinally. The source of this sequence is a woman in her 40s with COVID-19, enrolled during active disease. What was sequenced was peripheral blood.

Written as DNA, the CDR3 is TGTGCCAGCAGTACCACAGGGGGCAATCAGCCCCAGCATTTT. Its protein product is CASSTTGGNQPQHF. The chain recombines TRBV6-5 with TRBJ1-5; TRBD1 matches 7 bases. This CDR3 has 14 amino acids. V trimming: 5 bases; J trimming: 2 bases; junction bases outside the gene matches: 3. From germline, CDR1 is MNHEY and CDR2 SVGAGI.